Listed below are T cell receptor beta chains from one sample, sequenced in a study of blood T cell repertoires in COVID-19. Sequenced by immunoSEQ multiplex PCR; TCRdb stores in-frame clones only, minus some. In the table there are some 120,000 clones, approximately 77% of which are singletons. The sequenced sample consisted of peripheral blood. Receptors were obtained from an elderly man with acute or convalescent COVID-19. Both conserved end residues are part of each CDR3. D genes are given only for firm matches. Size is stated for part of the rows, as once, few or many counts, or as a class when the clone is expanded.

D gene,J gene,V gene,clone size,CDR3 protein,CDR3 DNA
NA,TRBJ2-1,TRBV5-4,NA,CASSLDRTEQFF,TGTGCCAGCAGCTTGGACAGGACTGAGCAGTTCTTC
TRBD1,TRBJ2-5,TRBV28,NA,CASSLITGGRETQYF,TGTGCCAGCAGTTTAATCACAGGGGGCCGAGAGACCCAGTACTTC
NA,TRBJ2-5,TRBV28,NA,CASSFELSGARAHQETQYF,TGTGCCAGCAGTTTCGAGTTGAGTGGGGCGAGAGCCCACCAAGAGACCCAGTACTTC
NA,TRBJ2-2,TRBV18,NA,CASSPPRRERGGELFF,TGTGCCAGCTCACCACCGCGCCGGGAACGAGGCGGGGAGCTGTTTTTT
TRBD2,TRBJ2-7,TRBV5-1,NA,CASSLRGGPHEQYF,TGCGCCAGCAGCTTGCGGGGGGGCCCGCACGAGCAGTACTTC
TRBD1,TRBJ2-6,TRBV27,NA,CASSLGTASGANVLTF,TGTGCCAGCAGTTTGGGGACAGCCTCTGGGGCCAACGTCCTGACTTTC
NA,TRBJ2-7,TRBV7-2,few,CASSRNSYDEQYF,TGTGCCAGCAGCCGAAACTCTTACGACGAGCAGTACTTC
TRBD1,TRBJ1-4,TRBV2,NA,CASRGQTTNEKLFF,TGTGCCAGCAGGGGACAGACAACTAATGAAAAACTGTTTTTT
TRBD1,TRBJ1-2,TRBV12-3/TRBV12-4,NA,CASRRGAGGGYTF,TGTGCCAGCCGAAGGGGGGCAGGGGGTGGCTACACCTTC
TRBD1,TRBJ2-3,TRBV24-1,NA,CATSDPMGQGVTDTQYF,TGTGCCACCAGTGATCCTATGGGACAGGGGGTAACAGATACGCAGTATTTT
TRBD1,TRBJ2-7,TRBV18,NA,CASSPVRDSTYEQYF,TGTGCCAGCTCACCAGTCAGGGACAGCACCTACGAGCAGTACTTC
TRBD2,TRBJ2-1,TRBV27,NA,CASSLYAGGPNEQFF,TGTGCCAGCAGTTTATATGCGGGGGGCCCCAATGAGCAGTTCTTC
TRBD1,TRBJ1-1,TRBV7-9,NA,CASSRGTGGSEAFF,TGTGCCAGCAGCAGAGGGACAGGGGGATCTGAAGCTTTCTTT
NA,TRBJ1-3,TRBV7-9,NA,CASSPGQSYGNTIYF,TGTGCCAGCAGCCCTGGACAGTCTTATGGAAACACCATATATTTT
TRBD2,TRBJ2-7,TRBV27,NA,CASSLSSGRTYEQYF,TGTGCCAGCAGTTTATCGAGCGGGAGAACCTACGAGCAGTACTTC
TRBD2,TRBJ2-1,TRBV5-1,NA,CASSLVVSGSNEQFF,TGCGCCAGCAGCTTGGTAGTTAGCGGGAGCAATGAGCAGTTCTTC
TRBD2,TRBJ2-2,TRBV10-3,many,CATRSGGLAPGELFF,TGTGCCACCCGGTCAGGGGGACTAGCTCCCGGGGAGCTGTTTTTT